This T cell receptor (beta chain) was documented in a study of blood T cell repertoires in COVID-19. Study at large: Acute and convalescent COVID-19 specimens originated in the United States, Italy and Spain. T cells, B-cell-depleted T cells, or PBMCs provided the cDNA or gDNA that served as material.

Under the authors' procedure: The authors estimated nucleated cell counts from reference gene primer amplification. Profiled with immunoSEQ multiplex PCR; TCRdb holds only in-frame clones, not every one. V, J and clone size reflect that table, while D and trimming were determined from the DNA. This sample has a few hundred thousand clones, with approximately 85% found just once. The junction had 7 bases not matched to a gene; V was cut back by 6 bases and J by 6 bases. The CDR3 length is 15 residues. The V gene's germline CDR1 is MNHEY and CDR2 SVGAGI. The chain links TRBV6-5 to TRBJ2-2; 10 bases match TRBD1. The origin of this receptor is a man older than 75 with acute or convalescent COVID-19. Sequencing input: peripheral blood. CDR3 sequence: CASSPGQGRAGELFF. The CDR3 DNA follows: TGTGCCAGCAGCCCGGGACAGGGGCGGGCCGGGGAGCTGTTTTTT.